One and the same sample provided the 25 T cell receptor beta chains below, sequenced in a study of blood T cell repertoires in COVID-19. Measured with immunoSEQ multiplex PCR; TCRdb has only the in-frame clones, and not every one. The profile shows about 40,000 clones, 70% to 80% of them singletons. What was sequenced was peripheral blood. The receptors shown here come from a woman aged 70-85 years with acute or convalescent COVID-19.

The rearrangement links TRBV11-2 to TRBJ2-3; TRBD2 might be the D (5 bases). The CDR3 runs 13 residues. V dropped 10 bases and J dropped 2 bases, with 13 bases sitting between them. The V gene's germline CDR1 is SGHAT and CDR2 FQNNGV. The CDR3 reads CATTTGNTDTQYF. The DNA for the CDR3 is TGTGCCACCACTACGGGAAACACAGATACGCAGTATTTT.

V is TRBV13 and J is TRBJ1-6; D unclear. The CDR3 is 16 residues long. V lost 3 bases and J lost 4, with 13 bases in between. Germline CDR1 reads PRHDT; CDR2 reads FYEKMQ (reference sequence). CDR3 protein: CASSLGTGSYNSPLHF. In DNA, the CDR3 is TGTGCCAGCAGCTTGGGAACGGGGAGTTATAATTCACCCCTCCACTTT.

J is TRBJ1-1 and V is TRBV11-1, with 7 bases lining up with TRBD1. The CDR3 covers 11 residues. Losses at the gene ends were 8 bases for V and 6 bases for J; bases not matched to a gene: 3. CDR1 SGHAT and CDR2 FQDESV come from the germline V gene (reference sequence). CDR3 sequence (DNA): TGTGCCAGCGGCAGGGGGGCTGAAGCTTTCTTT. Translating it yields CASGRGAEAFF.

The rearrangement joins TRBV18 to TRBJ1-1, with 11 bases aligning to TRBD1. Trimming cost V 2 bases and J 6 bases; bases outside gene matches: 5. CDR3 length equals 15 residues. CDR1 is KGHSH, CDR2 LQKENI, per germline. The CDR3 DNA is TGTGCCAGCTCACCAACCGGGACAGGGGGTGCTGAAGCTTTCTTT. Amino acids: CASSPTGTGGAEAFF.

The V call is TRBV6-5, the J call TRBJ2-7, with TRBD1 matching over 9 bases. The CDR3 sequence is 14 residues long. The junction had 11 bases not matched to a gene; V was cut back by 10 bases and J by 4 bases. In germline, CDR1 is MNHEY, CDR2 SVGAGI. CDR3 sequence (DNA): TGTGCCATCCTAAAACAGGGGGCTACTTACGAGCAGTACTTC. Protein: CAILKQGATYEQYF.

This clone was counted a few times. The chain combines TRBV5-1 with TRBJ2-3; D is possibly TRBD2 (5 bases). This CDR3 is 15 amino acids long. Germline V gene sequence: CDR1 SGHRS, CDR2 YFSETQ. Trimming cost V 0 bases and J 0 bases, with 8 bases left between them. The CDR3 coding sequence is TGCGCCAGCAGCTTGGTGCCGGGAAGCACAGATACGCAGTATTTT. As protein: CASSLVPGSTDTQYF.

The V gene is TRBV7-2, the J gene TRBJ1-3; no clear D. Germline values: CDR1 SGHTA, CDR2 FQGNSA. The CDR3 totals 17 residues. V shed 4 bases and J shed 0 bases, with 16 bases lying between them. The CDR3 loop reads CASSWRGGLDSGNTIYF. CDR3 DNA sequence: TGTGCCAGCAGCTGGAGAGGAGGTCTCGACTCTGGAAACACCATATATTTT. The entire variable domain, with the rest obtained from reference TRBV7-2 and TRBJ1-3, is as follows: GAGVSQSPSNKVTEKGKDVELRCDPISGHTALYWYRQSLGQGLEFLIYFQGNSAPDKSGLPSDRFSAERTGGSVSTLTIQRTQQEDSAVYLCASSWRGGLDSGNTIYFGEGSWLTVV.

This chain links TRBV10-3 with TRBJ2-6; 10 bases map to TRBD1. The CDR3 length is 18 residues. The germline CDR1 and CDR2 sequences are ENHRY and SYGVKD. Trimming cost V 8 bases and J 0 bases; bases outside gene matches: 10. CDR3 DNA: TGTGCCATCGCCTTGGCGGGACAGGGGACCTCTGGGGCCAACGTCCTGACTTTC. Protein product: CAIALAGQGTSGANVLTF.

In nucleotides, the CDR3 is TGTGCCAGCAGCTTAGGGGGAGCCTACAATGAGCAGTTCTTC. The encoded protein is CASSLGGAYNEQFF. The chain carries TRBV11-2 and TRBJ2-1, with D tentatively TRBD2 (5 bases). Germline V lookup: CDR1 SGHAT, CDR2 FQNNGV. CDR3 length: 14 residues. V was pared by 1 base and J by 2 bases, with 6 bases between.

This clone showed up just once. The chain combines TRBV28 with TRBJ2-2; D call uncertain. The CDR3 spans 14 residues. In germline, CDR1 is MDHEN, CDR2 SYDVKM. The V gene lost 2 bases and the J gene lost 3 bases, with 7 bases spanning the gap. CDR3 residues: CASSLVGHTGELFF. CDR3 DNA: TGTGCCAGCAGTTTAGTCGGTCACACCGGGGAGCTGTTTTTT.

This clone turned up a few times. V usage is TRBV4-2 and J usage is TRBJ1-6, with TRBD1 matching 7 bases. The CDR3 totals 19 residues. Germline CDR1 reads LGHNA; CDR2 reads YNFKEQ. The J segment lost 0 bases and the V segment lost 1 base, leaving 9 bases of the junction unmatched. As DNA, the CDR3 is TGTGCCAGCAGCCAAGTATGGCGGCAGGGGGTCTCCTATAATTCACCCCTCCACTTT. As protein: CASSQVWRQGVSYNSPLHF.

This clone was seen only once. A junction end diverges from the germline sequence, so it may reflect a read error. This rearrangement joins TRBV7-7 to TRBJ2-1; TRBD2 aligns across 8 bases. The length of the CDR3 is 15 residues. Germline CDR1 is SSHAT and CDR2 is FNYEAQ (reference sequence). The CDR3 sequence is CASSQSGSPGNEQFF. The CDR3 nucleotides are TGTGCTAGCAGCCAAAGCGGGAGTCCTGGGAATGAGCAGTTCTTC.

This chain joins TRBV3-1 (or the pseudogene TRBV3-2) and TRBJ1-5, with 9 bases matching TRBD1. V lost 3 bases, J lost 4 bases, and 1 base stayed unmatched. This CDR3 has 14 amino acids. Germline lookup yields CDR1 LGHDT and CDR2 YNNKEL (reference sequence). The CDR3 here is CASSHGQGNQPQHF. The CDR3 region has the DNA TGTGCCAGCAGCCACGGACAGGGGAATCAGCCCCAGCATTTT.

This clone came up once. V is TRBV18 and J is TRBJ2-1, with a tentative D call TRBD2 (6 bases). The CDR3 length is 17 residues. Trimming pared 3 bases from V and 1 base from J, leaving 16 bases between. Per the germline V gene, CDR1 is KGHSH and CDR2 is LQKENI. CDR3 protein: CASSPYGAGRSYNEQFF. In nucleotides, the CDR3 is TGTGCCAGCTCACCTTACGGGGCAGGGAGGTCCTACAATGAGCAGTTCTTC.

This chain connects TRBV18 to TRBJ2-1; D possibly corresponds to TRBD2 (7 bases). With 2 bases removed from V and 7 bases from J, the gap between germline ends came to 12 bases. Germline loops: CDR1 KGHSH, CDR2 LQKENI. The CDR3 is made up of 14 amino acids. CDR3: CASSPNEGGNEQFF. The CDR3, as DNA: TGTGCCAGCTCACCAAACGAGGGGGGGAATGAGCAGTTCTTC.

The chain employs TRBV29-1 and TRBJ2-7; 8 nucleotides align to TRBD2. The length of the CDR3 is 13 residues. With 6 bases clipped from V and 3 bases from J, the junction kept 7 bases outside the gene matches. Germline-derived CDR1 and CDR2 are SQVTM and ANQGSEA. CDR3 in DNA: TGCAGCGTCCCAACTAGCGGTGGCTACGAGCAGTACTTC. Residues: CSVPTSGGYEQYF.

This chain uses TRBV7-2 with TRBJ2-3, with 9 bases aligning to TRBD2. The CDR3 is made up of 16 amino acids. Germline V gene data show CDR1 as SGHTA and CDR2 as FQGNSA. V trimming: 0 bases; J trimming: 0 bases; junction bases outside the gene matches: 1. The CDR3, as DNA: TGTGCCAGCAGCTTAGCGCTAGCGGGGAGCACAGATACGCAGTATTTT. This translates into CASSLALAGSTDTQYF.

The rearrangement links TRBV24-1 to TRBJ1-5; D not certain. Germline CDR1 KGHDR, CDR2 SFDVKD. The V end was cut by 1 base, the J end by 5 bases, with 8 bases between. The length of the CDR3 is 14 residues. CDR3 sequence reads: CATSDFKRDQPQHF. CDR3 nucleotide sequence: TGTGCCACCAGTGATTTTAAAAGAGATCAGCCCCAGCATTTT.

The CDR3 protein is CASSFTPNTEAFF. The CDR3 DNA sequence: TGTGCCAGCAGCTTCACACCGAACACTGAAGCTTTCTTT. V usage is TRBV7-2 and J usage is TRBJ1-1; D remains unclear. CDR1 and CDR2 from the germline V gene are SGHTA and FQGNSA. The CDR3 runs to 13 residues. V was shortened by 3 bases and J by 1 base, with 6 bases between the two germline ends.

This sequence joins TRBV7-3 and TRBJ1-1; 7 bases align to TRBD1. The CDR3 length is 13 residues. Germline assignment: CDR1 SGHTA and CDR2 FQGTGA. With 5 bases clipped from V and 4 bases from J, the junction kept 4 bases outside the gene matches. CDR3 coding DNA: TGTGCCAGCAGCGTACAGGGGAGCACTGAAGCTTTCTTT. Encoded protein: CASSVQGSTEAFF.

The gene calls are TRBV18 and TRBJ1-1; no firm D call. There are 14 residues in the CDR3. The V gene lost 2 bases and the J gene lost 1 base, with 8 bases spanning the gap. Per the germline V gene, CDR1 is KGHSH and CDR2 is LQKENI. CDR3 DNA: TGTGCCAGCTCACCAGACTCTGCGAACACTGAAGCTTTCTTT. Translation gives CASSPDSANTEAFF.

The table lists this clone with a count of one. The gene calls are TRBV7-8 and TRBJ1-4, with 7 positions matching TRBD1. The CDR3 runs to 15 residues. V shed 2 bases, J shed 3 bases, and the junction held 3 bases outside the gene matches. Looked up from germline, CDR1 is SGHVS and CDR2 is FQNEAQ. The CDR3 region is CASSLRTGPNEKLFF. Written as DNA, the CDR3 is TGTGCCAGCAGCTTACGGACAGGTCCTAATGAAAAACTGTTTTTT.

This rearrangement joins TRBV25-1 to TRBJ2-7; 9 bases align to TRBD2. The CDR3 contains 14 residues. CDR1 is MGHDK, CDR2 SYGVNS, per germline. Unmatched junction bases numbered 5, after V lost 4 bases and J lost 4 bases. The CDR3 loop reads CASSVAGVEYEQYF. The DNA for the CDR3 is TGTGCCAGCAGTGTAGCGGGAGTCGAGTACGAGCAGTACTTC.

The DNA for the CDR3 is TGTGCCAGCAGCCAATCCCGGACAGGGAGGGGAATGGATCAGCCCCAGCATTTT. It encodes CASSQSRTGRGMDQPQHF. The rearrangement uses TRBV3-1 (or the pseudogene TRBV3-2) and TRBJ1-5; 8 bases line up with TRBD1. Per germline, CDR1 LGHDT and CDR2 YNNKEL (reference sequence). The CDR3 extends over 18 amino acids. The V segment lost 2 bases and the J segment 5 bases; nucleotides outside the gene matches: 14.

The genes are TRBV7-3 and TRBJ1-2, with 7 nucleotides matching TRBD1. Germline-derived CDR1 and CDR2 are SGHTA and FQGTGA. This CDR3 comprises 17 residues. V trimming: 5 bases; J trimming: 3 bases; junction bases outside the gene matches: 15. The CDR3 here is CASSPNRGVPPYYGYTF. The DNA for the CDR3 is TGTGCCAGCAGCCCAAACAGGGGCGTACCCCCTTACTATGGCTACACCTTC.